This TCR beta chain was retrieved from a study of siplizumab effects on memory and regulatory T cells. About this clone: The antigen is not known.

Study-wide results and limits: The average Treg-derived proportion among mappable alloreactive CD4+ clones was roughly 69% with siplizumab versus 25% to 30% in controls. Confirmatory evidence of suppressive function in proliferating siplizumab-culture Tregs was not obtained. Researchers could not give a naive or memory phenotype to roughly 75-97% of proliferating CD4+ or CD8+ clones.

The CDR3 loop spans 16 amino acids. V was cut by 2 bases and J by 1 base, with 14 bases left in between. Germline lookup yields CDR1 SNHLY and CDR2 FYNNEI. Sequencing was performed with immunoSEQ multiplex PCR; in TCRdb, only in-frame clones are kept and a portion is missing. The sample records some 99,000 clones, 90% to 95% being singletons. J is TRBJ1-1 and V is TRBV2; weak D call: TRBD1 (5 bases). The receptor's source is a human donor in good health. Material for sequencing was Tregs sorted from blood. This CDR3 reads CASSEWGRSGNTEAFF. In DNA form, the CDR3 reads TGTGCCAGCAGTGAATGGGGACGGTCCGGGAACACTGAAGCTTTCTTT.